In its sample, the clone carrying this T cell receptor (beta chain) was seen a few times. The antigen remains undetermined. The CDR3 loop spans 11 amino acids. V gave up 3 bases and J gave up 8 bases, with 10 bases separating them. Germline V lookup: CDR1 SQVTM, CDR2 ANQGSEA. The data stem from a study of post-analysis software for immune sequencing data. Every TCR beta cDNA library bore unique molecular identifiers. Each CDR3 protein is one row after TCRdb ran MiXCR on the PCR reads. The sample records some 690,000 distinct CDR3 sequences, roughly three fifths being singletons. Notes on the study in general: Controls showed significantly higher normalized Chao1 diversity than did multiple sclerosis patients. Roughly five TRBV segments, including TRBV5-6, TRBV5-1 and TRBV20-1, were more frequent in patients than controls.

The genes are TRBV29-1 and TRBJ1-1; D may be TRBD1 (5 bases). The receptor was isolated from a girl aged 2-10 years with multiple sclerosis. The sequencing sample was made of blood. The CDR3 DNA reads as TGCAGCGTTGATTCCGGGGGGGAAGCTTTCTTT. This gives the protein CSVDSGGEAFF.